This T cell receptor (beta chain) was documented in a study of a mutant IDH1 vaccine in newly diagnosed glioma. For the study at large: Before enrollment, patients got radiotherapy alone, temozolomide alone, or mostly the combination.

The time point denotes: baseline, week 1 (first vaccination visit). As for treatment: pre-vaccination baseline after standard-of-care therapy. V gave up 3 bases and J gave up 5 bases, with 10 bases separating them. CDR3 length: 14 residues. CDR1 is KGHSH, CDR2 LQKENI, per germline. TCRdb keeps only in-frame clones here, not all; method: immunoSEQ multiplex PCR. This sample has over 30,000 clones, with more than 70% found just once. This sample comprised peripheral blood mononuclear cells (PBMCs), obtained from a glioma patient treated with radiotherapy, temozolomide or both. This receptor was identified in a man aged 50-60 years with glioma. Some clones in this sample may be carry-over from other donors' samples. The rearrangement uses TRBV18 and TRBJ2-2, with D maybe TRBD2 (5 bases). CDR3 nucleotides: TGTGCCAGCTCACCGGGCCAGCGGACCGGGGAGCTGTTTTTT. It codes for CASSPGQRTGELFF.